This T cell receptor (beta chain) originates from a study of graft-versus-host responses after intestinal transplantation. Study background: Every recipient underwent anti-thymocyte globulin induction, then tacrolimus and steroids for two to four years.

Study outcomes and limitations: Where graft-donor T cell macrochimerism was present, patients had high graft-versus-host to host-versus-graft clonal ratios in allografts. Present in recipient marrow, GvH clones included some that appeared first in ileum or blood.

The method was immunoSEQ multiplex PCR; TCRdb's version includes in-frame clones alone and lacks a portion of them. The table has 85,000 to 100,000 clones, around 93% seen once. Concerning this clone: Its target is unknown.

Sequencing used unstimulated CD8+ T cells sorted from spleen or lymph node cells, obtained before transplant. The receptor was derived from a human donor who was the organ donor for an intestinal transplant.

CDR3 protein: CASSFVGGPWNEQFF. CDR3 in DNA: TGTGCCAGCAGCTTCGTCGGGGGGCCATGGAATGAGCAGTTCTTC. V gene TRBV11-2 combines with J gene TRBJ2-1, with D perhaps TRBD2 (7 bases). The CDR3 length is 15 residues. Trimming removed 3 bases from V and 7 bases from J, with 16 bases in between. Looked up from germline, CDR1 is SGHAT and CDR2 is FQNNGV.